This is a list of T cell receptor beta chains from one sample in a study of shared T cell receptors in the human thymus. Profiling relied on immunoSEQ multiplex PCR, and the TCRdb table lists in-frame clones only, not all of them. Counted here are 640,000 or so clones, about 90% occurring once; the ten biggest clones make up 0.009% to 0.0095%. This sample was also put to use in a study of human thymus T cells.

The sample comprised thymocytes. These TCRs come from a boy under three years old with a congenital heart defect. The CDR3 runs from the conserved cysteine through the conserved F or W. Fields, in order: clone size, V gene, D gene, J gene, CDR3 DNA, CDR3 protein. D genes are given only for firm matches. Clone size is not always given. Where it is, it says once, few, many or a class for expanded clones.

.	TRBV28	TRBD2	TRBJ2-1	TGTGCCAGCCGAGGGACTAGCGGGAGAGGGGAGCAGTTCTTC	CASRGTSGRGEQFF
.	TRBV6-1	.	TRBJ2-7	TGTGCCAGCAGTGAAGTTTTGACAGATTCCTACGAGCAGTACTTC	CASSEVLTDSYEQYF
.	TRBV28	TRBD2	TRBJ2-1	TGTGCCAGCAGTTTCGGACTAGCGGGAGATGAGCAGTTCTTC	CASSFGLAGDEQFF
.	TRBV29-1	TRBD2	TRBJ2-1	TGCAGCGTGCTACTAGCGGGAGCAGGGGTAACGGGAAATGAGCAGTTCTTC	CSVLLAGAGVTGNEQFF
.	TRBV12-5	.	TRBJ2-2	TGTGCTAGTGGTTTCTCGGCAGGGGTGGACACCGGGGAGCTGTTTTTT	CASGFSAGVDTGELFF
.	TRBV5-8	TRBD1	TRBJ2-3	TGTGCCAGCAGCTTCTGGGGACAGGGAACAGATACGCAGTATTTT	CASSFWGQGTDTQYF
.	TRBV15	.	TRBJ2-7	TGTGCCACCAGCACGAGTAATGACGGGACCTACGAGCAGTACTTC	CATSTSNDGTYEQYF
.	TRBV5-1	TRBD1	TRBJ1-2	TGCGCCAGCAGCACCACAGGGGAACGGGATGGCTACACCTTC	CASSTTGERDGYTF
.	TRBV29-1	.	TRBJ2-1	TGCAGCGTTGAATTGGGGGGGGCCGAGCAGTTCTTC	CSVELGGAEQFF
.	TRBV5-6	TRBD1	TRBJ1-4	TGTGCCAGCAGCCGGGACAGGGCAAGTGAAAAACTGTTTTTT	CASSRDRASEKLFF
.	TRBV13	TRBD2	TRBJ2-2	TGTGCCAGCAGCTTTTCTAGCGGGAGACCCACCGGGGAGCTGTTTTTT	CASSFSSGRPTGELFF
.	TRBV7-2	TRBD1	TRBJ1-4	TGTGCCAGCAGCTTAGAAACCGGGACAGGGACTGAAAAACTGTTTTTT	CASSLETGTGTEKLFF
few	TRBV7-2	.	TRBJ2-1	TGTGCCAGCAGCTCCCCCGGGAGCTCCTACAATGAGCAGTTCTTC	CASSSPGSSYNEQFF
once	TRBV25-1	TRBD1	TRBJ1-5	TGTGCCAGCAGTGGAAGGGGGCAACAGCCCCAGCATTTT	CASSGRGQQPQHF
.	TRBV4-1	TRBD2	TRBJ2-2	TGCGCCAGCAGCCAAAATAGTCCCGGGACTAGCGGGAGGGCTTCCGGGGAGCTGTTTTTT	CASSQNSPGTSGRASGELFF
.	TRBV14	.	TRBJ2-3	TGTGCCAGCAGAAGGAGAACGTTCACAGATACGCAGTATTTT	CASRRRTFTDTQYF
.	TRBV28	.	TRBJ1-2	TGTGCCAGCAGTTTACCAAAACAGGGTTGGAACTATGGCTACACCTTC	CASSLPKQGWNYGYTF
.	TRBV7-8	.	TRBJ2-7	TGTGCCAGCAGCTTAGACTGGGTGTTGAGGGACTGCGAGCAGTACTTC	CASSLDWVLRDCEQYF
.	TRBV30	.	TRBJ1-1	TGTGCCTGGAGTGAGGAGACAGCATACACTGAAGCTTTCTTT	CAWSEETAYTEAFF
.	TRBV12-5	TRBD1	TRBJ1-1	TGTGCTAGTGGTTTGACCCAGGGGGGCGTGAACACTGAAGCTTTCTTT	CASGLTQGGVNTEAFF
.	TRBV5-4	TRBD2	TRBJ2-1	TGTGCCAGCAGCTCCCTAGGGTTGCGGGGGGCCTACAATGAGCAGTTCTTC	CASSSLGLRGAYNEQFF
.	TRBV4-3	.	TRBJ1-1	TGCGCCAGCAGCCAAGAAGGACAGAACACTGAAGCTTTCTTT	CASSQEGQNTEAFF